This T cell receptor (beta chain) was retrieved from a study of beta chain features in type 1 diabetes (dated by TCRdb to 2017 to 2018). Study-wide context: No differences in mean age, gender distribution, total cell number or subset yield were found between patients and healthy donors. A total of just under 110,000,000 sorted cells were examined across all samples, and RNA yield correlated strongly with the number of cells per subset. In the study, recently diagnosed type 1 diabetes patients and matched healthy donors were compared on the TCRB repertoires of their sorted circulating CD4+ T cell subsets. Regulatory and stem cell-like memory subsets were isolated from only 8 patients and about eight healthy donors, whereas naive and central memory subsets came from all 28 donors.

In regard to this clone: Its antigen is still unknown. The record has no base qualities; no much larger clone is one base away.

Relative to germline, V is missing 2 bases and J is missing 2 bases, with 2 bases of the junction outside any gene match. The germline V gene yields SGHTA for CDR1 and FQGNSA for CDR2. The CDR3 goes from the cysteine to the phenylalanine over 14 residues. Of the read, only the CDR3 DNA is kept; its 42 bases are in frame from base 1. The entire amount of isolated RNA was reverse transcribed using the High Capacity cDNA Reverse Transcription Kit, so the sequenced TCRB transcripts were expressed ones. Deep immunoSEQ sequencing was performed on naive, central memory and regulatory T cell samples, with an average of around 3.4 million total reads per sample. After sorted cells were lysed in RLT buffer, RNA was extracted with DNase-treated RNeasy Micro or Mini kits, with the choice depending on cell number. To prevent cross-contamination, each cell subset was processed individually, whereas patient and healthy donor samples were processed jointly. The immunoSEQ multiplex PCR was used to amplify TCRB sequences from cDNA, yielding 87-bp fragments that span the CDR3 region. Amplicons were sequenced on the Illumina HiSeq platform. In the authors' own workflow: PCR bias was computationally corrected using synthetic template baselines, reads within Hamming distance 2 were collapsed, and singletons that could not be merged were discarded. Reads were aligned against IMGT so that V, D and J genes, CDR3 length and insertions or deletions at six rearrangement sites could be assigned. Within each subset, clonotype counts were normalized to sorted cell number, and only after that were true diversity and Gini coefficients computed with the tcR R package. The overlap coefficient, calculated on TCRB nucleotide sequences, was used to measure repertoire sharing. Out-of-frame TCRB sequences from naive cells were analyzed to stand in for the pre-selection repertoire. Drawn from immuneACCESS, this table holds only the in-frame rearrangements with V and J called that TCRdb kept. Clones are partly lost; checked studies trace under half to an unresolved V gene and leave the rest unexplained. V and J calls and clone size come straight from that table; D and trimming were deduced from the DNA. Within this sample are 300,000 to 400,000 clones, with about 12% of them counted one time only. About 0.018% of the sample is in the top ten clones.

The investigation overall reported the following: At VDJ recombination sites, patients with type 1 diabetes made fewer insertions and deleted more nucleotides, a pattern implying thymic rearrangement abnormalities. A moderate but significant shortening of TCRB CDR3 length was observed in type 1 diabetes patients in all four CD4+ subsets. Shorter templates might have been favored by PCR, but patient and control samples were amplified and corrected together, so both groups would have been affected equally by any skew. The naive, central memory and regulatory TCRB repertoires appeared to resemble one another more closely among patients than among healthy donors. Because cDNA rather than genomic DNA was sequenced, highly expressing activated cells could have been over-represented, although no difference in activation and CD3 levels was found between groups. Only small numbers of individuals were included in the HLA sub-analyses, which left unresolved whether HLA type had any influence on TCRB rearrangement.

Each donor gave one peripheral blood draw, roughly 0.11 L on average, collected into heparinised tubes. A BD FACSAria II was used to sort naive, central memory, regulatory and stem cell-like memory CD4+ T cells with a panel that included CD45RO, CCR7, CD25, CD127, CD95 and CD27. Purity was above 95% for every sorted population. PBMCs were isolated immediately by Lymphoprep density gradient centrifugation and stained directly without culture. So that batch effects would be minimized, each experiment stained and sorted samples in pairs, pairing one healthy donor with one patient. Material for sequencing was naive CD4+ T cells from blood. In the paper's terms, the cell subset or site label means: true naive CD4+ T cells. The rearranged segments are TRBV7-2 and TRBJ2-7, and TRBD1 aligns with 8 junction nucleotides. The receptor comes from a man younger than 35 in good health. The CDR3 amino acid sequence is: CASSLSRGPYEQYF. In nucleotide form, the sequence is TGTGCCAGCAGCTTAAGCAGGGGGCCCTACGAGCAGTACTTC.